Presented here are 17 T cell receptor beta chains from one specimen sequenced in a study of T cells in Graves' hyperthyroidism and ophthalmopathy. It was RNA transcripts that yielded the amplified TCR beta CDR3 regions. The TCR CDR3 was amplified in a first-round RT-PCR using the HTBI primer set. TCRdb re-derived calls from the multiplex PCR reads in MiXCR, one entry per CDR3 protein. The table lists roughly 580,000 distinct CDR3 sequences, roughly 50% of them singletons. The sequenced sample was peripheral blood or thyroid tissue (not recorded which). The receptor set was obtained from a woman younger than 30 with Graves' hyperthyroidism.

This clonotype has a count of ten or more. The chain has TRBV24-1 and TRBJ2-7; no firm D call. This CDR3 is 14 amino acids long. Germline assignment: CDR1 KGHDR and CDR2 SFDVKD. Trimming took off 2 bases at V and 1 base at J, with 8 bases between the two ends. The CDR3 spells CATSDSDGSYEQYF. The CDR3 bases are TGTGCCACCAGTGATTCGGACGGATCCTACGAGCAGTACTTC.

In its sample, this clonotype was seen once. This chain joins TRBV20-1 and TRBJ2-5; possible D gene TRBD2, 6 bases. Germline V CDR1 and CDR2: DFQATT, SNEGSKA (reference sequence). The V end lost 3 bases, the J end lost 4 bases, and 12 bases lay between the germline ends. The length of the CDR3 is 13 residues. This CDR3 reads CSAREGSRETQYF. As DNA, the CDR3 is TGCAGTGCTAGGGAGGGGAGTCGAGAGACCCAGTACTTC.

This chain links TRBV2 with TRBJ2-7, with a tentative D call TRBD1 (6 bases). Germline lookup yields CDR1 SNHLY and CDR2 FYNNEI. Trimming took off 6 bases at V and 3 bases at J, with 15 bases between the two ends. CDR3 length: 14 residues. The CDR3 region has the DNA TGTGCCAGCAGACCTAGTACAGGGTACTACGAGCAGTACTTC. This codes for CASRPSTGYYEQYF.

The chain links TRBV7-9 to TRBJ2-5; TRBD2 agrees at 14 bases. The J call could be wrong; TRBJ2-7 is a better fit for the DNA end. There are 14 residues in the CDR3. Germline lookup yields CDR1 SEHNR and CDR2 FQNEAQ (reference sequence). This CDR3 reads CASRPTSGRAEQYF. Here the CDR3 DNA reads TGTGCCAGCAGGCCGACTAGCGGGAGGGCCGAGCAGTACTTC.

The CDR3 is CASSPPPTGHYGYTF. CDR3 DNA: TGTGCCAGCAGTCCTCCCCCCACGGGGCACTATGGCTACACCTTC. The chain recombines TRBV6-2 or TRBV6-3 with TRBJ1-2; TRBD1 is a possible D gene (5 bases). The germline V gene encodes CDR1 MNHEY and CDR2 SVGEGT. V lost 5 bases to trimming and J lost 3 bases, with 16 bases between them. The CDR3 extends over 15 amino acids.

There are a few counts of this clonotype. This sequence joins TRBV7-9 and TRBJ1-1, with no clear D. Germline V gene lookup returns CDR1 SEHNR and CDR2 FQNEAQ (reference sequence). Trimming removed 4 bases at V and 3 bases at J, with 15 bases between. The CDR3 is made up of 15 amino acids. The CDR3 reads CASSSPIAEDTEAFF. In DNA, the CDR3 is TGTGCCAGCAGCTCTCCTATAGCTGAGGACACTGAAGCTTTCTTT.

The J gene is TRBJ1-2, the V gene TRBV24-1; the match to TRBD1 covers 8 bases. Germline V gene data show CDR1 as KGHDR and CDR2 as SFDVKD. The J segment lost 2 bases and the V segment lost 0 bases, leaving 10 bases of the junction unmatched. The CDR3 totals 18 residues. The CDR3 DNA sequence: TGTGCCACCAGTGATTTGAACGGACAGGGTTGTCAGAACTATGGCTACACCTTC. Its protein is CATSDLNGQGCQNYGYTF.

This clonotype was recorded a few times. The V gene is TRBV7-2, the J gene TRBJ2-2; possible D gene TRBD2, 5 bases. In germline, CDR1 is SGHTA, CDR2 FQGNSA. Trimming shortened V by 3 bases and J by 4 bases, and 9 bases separated the two germline ends. This CDR3 is built from 14 residues. The CDR3 is CASSFGLFTGELFF. CDR3 in DNA: TGTGCCAGCAGCTTTGGACTTTTCACCGGGGAGCTGTTTTTT.

To note about this clonotype: Given a much more abundant clone one base away, this may be a read error. The rearrangement joins TRBV2 to TRBJ2-6; maybe TRBD2 (6 bases). The CDR3 extends over 17 amino acids. Germline CDR1 is SNHLY and CDR2 is FYNNEI. The V end was cut by 1 base, the J end by 5 bases, with 15 bases between. The CDR3 reads CASSEVGGEARANVLTF. DNA of the CDR3: TGTGCCAGCAGTGAAGTTGGAGGGGAGGCTAGGGCCAACGTCCTGACTTTC. Looking up the rest from reference TRBV2 and TRBJ2-6 gives the full variable domain: EPEVTQTPSHQVTQMGQEVILRCVPISNHLYFYWYRQILGQKVEFLVSFYNNEISEKSEIFDDQFSVERPDGSNFTLKIRSTKLEDSAMYFCASSEVGGEARANVLTFGAGSRLTVL.

The CDR3 DNA follows: TGTGCCAGCAGCCGGGGACTAGCGGGAGCAGCCTACGAGCAGTACTTC. It yields the protein CASSRGLAGAAYEQYF. This chain joins TRBV7-9 and TRBJ2-7; 14 nucleotides align to TRBD2. V lost 5 bases, J lost 2 bases, and 5 bases stayed unmatched. Germline V gene lookup returns CDR1 SEHNR and CDR2 FQNEAQ (reference sequence). The CDR3 consists of 16 residues.

With regard to this clonotype: The final CDR3 position lacks the conserved phenylalanine or tryptophan, pointing to a likely read error. The limits of the CDR3 on the DNA are not certain, so only TCRdb's listed CDR3 is given. CDR3 sequence reads: CSVGGWTWAV. This rearrangement joins TRBV29-1 to TRBJ1-1; the table calls TRBD1, which could not be checked here. The germline gives CDR1 SQVTM, CDR2 ANQGSEA. The CDR3 is 10 residues long, counting both termini.

Many counts were recorded for this clonotype. This chain connects TRBV15 to TRBJ2-2; no reliable D call. CDR1 and CDR2 from the germline V gene are LNHNV and YYDKDF (reference sequence). This CDR3 spans 14 amino acids. Trimming shortened V by 5 bases and J by 6 bases, and 13 bases separated the two germline ends. DNA for the CDR3: TGTGCCACCAGCCCGCCTTGGGCCGCCGGGGAGCTGTTTTTT. Protein sequence: CATSPPWAAGELFF.

This clonotype was recorded once. This chain uses TRBV9 with TRBJ2-5; TRBD2 agrees at 7 bases. This CDR3 contains 16 residues. V lost 4 bases to trimming and J lost 3 bases; unmatched junction nucleotides: 12. The germline CDR1 and CDR2 sequences are SGDLS and YYNGEE. CDR3 DNA: TGTGCCAGCAGCCAAGAAGGCGGGGGAGGAGAAGAGACCCAGTACTTC. It codes for CASSQEGGGGEETQYF.

The V and J genes are TRBV20-1 and TRBJ1-5; D is unclear. Germline V gene sequence: CDR1 DFQATT, CDR2 SNEGSKA (reference sequence). The CDR3 length is 13 residues. V was shortened by 4 bases and J by 1 base, with 8 bases between the two germline ends. In nucleotides, the CDR3 is TGCAGTGCTATATACCAGAGCAATCAGCCCCAGCATTTT. Translated, it gives CSAIYQSNQPQHF.

This clonotype has more than one count but fewer than ten. The V call is TRBV11-3, the J call TRBJ1-2; unclear D gene. The CDR3 has 13 residues. Germline lookup yields CDR1 SGHNT and CDR2 YENEEA. V gave up 6 bases and J gave up 6 bases, with 14 bases separating them. Written as DNA, the CDR3 is TGTGCCAGCAGTTTAAATCCTCGGAATGGCTACACCTTC. Translating gives CASSLNPRNGYTF.

The rearrangement joins TRBV7-9 to TRBJ1-1; 11 positions agree with TRBD1. The J segment lost 1 base and the V segment lost 4 bases, leaving 5 bases of the junction unmatched. Germline-derived CDR1 and CDR2 are SEHNR and FQNEAQ (reference sequence). The CDR3 has 16 amino acids. This chain's CDR3 is CASSSLGTGGNTEAFF. The CDR3, as DNA: TGTGCCAGCAGCTCCCTCGGGACAGGGGGGAACACTGAAGCTTTCTTT.

This chain joins TRBV9 and TRBJ1-4; unclear D gene. This CDR3 spans 15 amino acids. In germline, CDR1 is SGDLS, CDR2 YYNGEE. The V end lost 3 bases, the J end lost 8 bases, and 17 bases lay between the germline ends. CDR3 DNA sequence: TGTGCCAGCAGCGCCCTAGGACGGAGAGACGAAAAACTGTTTTTT. It codes for CASSALGRRDEKLFF.